This T cell receptor (beta chain) appears in the sequencing data of a study of identical twins. TCRdb fed the 5' RACE reads into MiXCR, producing one record per CDR3 protein. Of 500,000 or so distinct CDR3 sequences listed, 20% to 25% were seen once; the top ten hold about 0.91%. Germline-derived CDR1 and CDR2 are KGHSH and LQKENI. CDR3 size: 16 residues. Trimming took off 1 base at V and 7 bases at J, with 20 bases between the two ends. These data were also filed under a second study, of T cells expressing NK-cell markers.

Sequencing was performed on CD4+ T cells sorted from blood. This chain uses TRBV18 with TRBJ2-7, with D possibly TRBD1 on 6 matching bases. The sequence came from a woman aged 18-29 years in good health. The CDR3 sequence: CASSPQDEGVSLEQYF. CDR3 bases: TGTGCCAGCTCACCACAAGATGAGGGGGTGTCGCTTGAGCAGTACTTC.